This T cell receptor (beta chain) was captured by sequencing in a study of blood T cell repertoires in COVID-19 (dated by TCRdb to about 2020). With regard to the full study: Samples covering the acute and convalescent phases of COVID-19 were provided by collaborators in the United States, Italy and Spain. The material from the prospective study consisted of cDNA or gDNA derived from T cells, B-cell-depleted T cells, or PBMCs. The dataset comprised deeply sampled blood TCRbeta repertoires from subjects exposed to, actively infected with, or recovered from COVID-19. The repertoires were released in a freely available public database intended as a resource for research on the immune response to SARS-CoV-2. Samples were obtained from the ongoing ImmuneRACE study (first 160 participants) and from 1,000 to 1,500 subjects provided by 6 global collaborators. Nearly every sample came with metadata listing a de-identified subject ID, COVID-19 status, age in years and sex. Where HLA class I and class II types were available, the types were taken from metadata supplied by the sample provider, not from assay-based typing.

On this clone: Its antigen is currently not known. The sample holds no much larger clone one base away, and base qualities are not on file.

TCRbeta CDR3 regions were amplified from genomic DNA using the immunoSEQ Assay, a bias-controlled multiplex PCR. Per the authors' processing: Nucleated cell counts per sample were estimated from amplification of reference gene primers within the assay. Sequence reads were collapsed and filtered to measure the absolute abundance of every unique TCRbeta CDR3 rearrangement. Productive Simpson clonality was computed per sample as the square root of Simpson's diversity index over productive rearrangements. The table was pulled from immuneACCESS by TCRdb, which kept in-frame rearrangements only. Such tables lose some clones; where checked, under half of the loss comes from unresolved V genes, and the rest has no known cause. V and J calls and clone size are copied from that table; D and trimming were computed from the DNA. This sample comprises about 460,000 clones, approximately 86% of them detected only once. The ten largest clones capture roughly 8% of the sample.

Sequences SGHTA (CDR1) and FQGNSA (CDR2) are obtained from the germline V gene. Measured from the cysteine to the phenylalanine, the CDR3 is 14 residues long. Solely the CDR3 DNA is kept, with 42 bases framed from the first base. V is clipped by 4 bases and J by 3 bases, and the sequence between their germline boundaries is 10 bases long. Enrolling through a virtual design, the prospective study's participants ranged in age from about 18 to 89 years and lived across 24 United States geographic areas. To assign participants to cohorts, the prospective study relied on clinical history that participants themselves reported in a screening survey and a study questionnaire. ImmuneRACE Cohort 3 recovered participants were defined by two consecutive negative NP/OP PCR tests, healthcare professional clearance, or symptom resolution. In the prospective study, mobile phlebotomists collected whole blood, serum and a nasopharyngeal or oropharyngeal swab from each participant. Participants in the prospective study had the option to provide additional blood draws and questionnaires over a 2-month period. Blood samples from the prospective study were shipped frozen or at room temperature prior to DNA extraction.

Points the paper makes about the study in general: The amount of clinical and demographic metadata varied by source and participant and was provided uncurated.

Material for sequencing was PBMCs or T cells enriched from blood (not recorded which). The chain is made from TRBV7-2 and TRBJ1-5; no D gene can be assigned with confidence. The sequence was collected from a woman aged 55-75 years who had recovered from COVID-19. The DNA reads TGTGCCAGCAGCTCTGGACTGTTCAATCAGCCCCAGCATTTT. Protein translation: CASSSGLFNQPQHF.